This TCR beta chain derives from a study of blood T cell repertoires in COVID-19 (dated by TCRdb to the early 2020s). At the level of the whole study: Collaborator samples came from the United States, Italy and Spain and covered acute and convalescent phases of COVID-19. The material from the prospective study consisted of cDNA or gDNA derived from T cells, B-cell-depleted T cells, or PBMCs. Deeply sampled blood TCRbeta repertoires from subjects exposed to, actively infected with, or recovered from COVID-19 were included in the dataset. The repertoires were released in a freely available public database intended as a resource for research on the immune response to SARS-CoV-2. The samples were drawn from the first 160 participants of the ongoing ImmuneRACE study and from about 1,200 subjects provided by 6 global collaborators. Sample metadata almost always included a de-identified subject ID, COVID-19 status, age in years and sex. Where available, HLA class I and class II types were obtained from metadata supplied by the sample provider rather than from assay-based typing. General findings and caveats noted by the study authors: How much clinical and demographic metadata was included differed by source and by participant, and the metadata was provided uncurated.

The immunoSEQ Assay, a bias-controlled multiplex PCR, was used to amplify TCRbeta CDR3 regions from genomic DNA. On the study's bioinformatics: Nucleated cell counts per sample were estimated from amplification of reference gene primers within the assay. To quantify the absolute abundance of each unique TCRbeta CDR3 rearrangement, sequence reads were collapsed and filtered. For each sample, productive Simpson clonality was calculated as the square root of Simpson's diversity index over productive rearrangements. TCRdb re-hosts the immuneACCESS table, in-frame sequences only. Its copies lack some clones; in the studies checked, an unresolved V gene accounts for under half of them, and the cause for the rest is not known. That table is the source of V, J and clone size, and D and trimming were worked out from the DNA. The sample profile shows roughly 75,000 clones; more than 65% of them were found once. Approximately 0.8% of the sample is taken by the ten largest.

Whole blood was collected in K2EDTA tubes by collaborating institutions according to the institutions' own protocols. For TCRbeta analysis, collaborator samples were shipped as frozen whole blood, as isolated PBMCs, or as DNA extracted from either sample type. As encoded in the germline V gene, CDR1 is SGHTA while CDR2 is FQGNSA. Its CDR3 holds 15 amino acids, cysteine through phenylalanine. The CDR3 DNA has 45 bases and is translated from base 1. V and J lose 1 base and 5 bases, and a span of 15 bases separates them. Worth noting for this clone: The antigen it binds to is not known. Base quality data are lacking; no much larger clone is found one base away.

Sequencing used peripheral blood. This TCR came from an older woman with acute or convalescent COVID-19. The rearranged chain carries TRBV7-2 and TRBJ2-7, with the D gene too uncertain to name. CDR3 loop: CASSLVRHVGNEQYF. The DNA is TGTGCCAGCAGCTTAGTCAGACATGTAGGAAACGAGCAGTACTTC.